This passage covers 13 T cell receptor beta chains from one sample sequenced in a study of cytomegalovirus exposure and HLA in healthy donors. PCR was performed using 60 Vbeta and 13 Jbeta primers. TCRdb's copy holds only in-frame clones and misses some; the assay was immunoSEQ multiplex PCR. The data hold around 63,000 clones, with around 80% observed a single time. Sequencing used PBMCs. These receptors came from a man aged 35 to 55 in good health and CMV-seronegative.

The CDR3 nucleotides are TGTGCCAGCAGTCGGGGGGGCAGAGTAGGCGAAAAACTGTTTTTT. Its protein is CASSRGGRVGEKLFF. This chain uses TRBV5-4 with TRBJ1-4; TRBD1 might be the D (6 bases). With 5 bases removed from V and 8 bases from J, the gap between germline ends came to 19 bases. The germline CDR1 and CDR2 sequences are SGHNT and YYREEE (reference sequence). CDR3 length: 15 residues. Full variable domain (remainder filled in from reference TRBV5-4 and TRBJ1-4): ETGVTQSPTHLIKTRGQQVTLRCSSQSGHNTVSWYQQALGQGPQFIFQYYREEENGRGNFPPRFSGLQFPNYSSELNVNALELDDSALYLCASSRGGRVGEKLFFGSGTQLSVL.

This chain uses TRBV27 with TRBJ2-7, with D unresolved. V lost 3 bases, J lost 0 bases, and 9 bases lay in between. The germline V gene encodes CDR1 MNHEY and CDR2 SMNVEV (reference sequence). The CDR3 totals 14 residues. As DNA, the CDR3 is TGTGCCAGCAGTTTGGCCGCGGACTCCTACGAGCAGTACTTC. The encoded protein is CASSLAADSYEQYF.

The chain carries TRBV13 and TRBJ1-1; 9 bases line up with TRBD1. J gave up 2 bases and V 5 bases, and 3 bases lay outside the gene matches. Germline assignment: CDR1 PRHDT and CDR2 FYEKMQ (reference sequence). The CDR3 has 14 amino acids. CDR3 sequence: CASSPGQGNTEAFF. CDR3 nucleotides: TGTGCCAGCAGCCCGGGACAGGGTAACACTGAAGCTTTCTTT. Full variable domain (remainder filled in from reference TRBV13 and TRBJ1-1): AAGVIQSPRHLIKEKRETATLKCYPIPRHDTVYWYQQGPGQDPQFLISFYEKMQSDKGSIPDRFSAQQFSDYHSELNMSSLELGDSALYFCASSPGQGNTEAFFGQGTRLTVV.

The V gene is TRBV6-5, the J gene TRBJ1-1; 7 bases fit TRBD1. This CDR3 is built from 13 residues. In germline, CDR1 is MNHEY, CDR2 SVGAGI. V dropped 6 bases and J dropped 2; count of bases not matched to a gene: 3. CDR3: CASRRTGNTEAFF. The CDR3 DNA reads TGTGCCAGCAGACGGACAGGCAACACTGAAGCTTTCTTT.

The chain uses TRBV10-3 and TRBJ2-5; TRBD1 is a possible D gene (6 bases). The end of the DNA fits TRBJ2-7 better, so the J call may be wrong. Germline CDR1 ENHRY, CDR2 SYGVKD. The CDR3 consists of 13 residues. For the CDR3, the DNA is TGTGCCATCACCGTAGGACAGAACTACGAGCAGTACTTC. Translated: CAITVGQNYEQYF.

The chain joins TRBV5-4 to TRBJ2-7; 7 positions agree with TRBD1. V dropped 4 bases and J dropped 6; count of bases not matched to a gene: 4. The CDR3 totals 12 residues. The germline gives CDR1 SGHNT, CDR2 YYREEE (reference sequence). The CDR3 nucleotides read TGTGCCAGCAGCCAGACAGGGAGCGAGCAGTACTTC. It specifies CASSQTGSEQYF.

In this sample, this clone turned up once. The DNA of the CDR3 is TGTGCCATCAGTGTACAGGGGAGAGAGGCAGATACGCAGTATTTT. This translates into CAISVQGREADTQYF. V and J are TRBV10-3 and TRBJ2-3, with 7 bases that match TRBD1. J lost 4 bases, V lost 4 bases, and 8 bases had no gene match. CDR1 is ENHRY and CDR2 is SYGVKD in the germline V gene. This CDR3 comprises 15 residues.

This clone was seen once. The rearrangement links TRBV5-1 to TRBJ1-2; D not resolved. The CDR3 loop spans 16 amino acids. CDR1 and CDR2 (germline): SGHRS, YFSETQ. The germline V and J ends were trimmed by 4 bases and 0 bases, with 16 bases remaining between them. The CDR3 DNA sequence: TGCGCCAGCAGCCCGTTCGGGTCAGACGCTAACTATGGCTACACCTTC. This translates into CASSPFGSDANYGYTF.

This clone was seen only once. J is TRBJ2-1 and V is TRBV6-5, with D hard to call. The CDR3 sequence is 11 residues long. The germline V and J ends were trimmed by 8 bases and 8 bases, with 10 bases remaining between them. Per germline, CDR1 MNHEY and CDR2 SVGAGI. CDR3 amino acids: CASQNRDEQFF. The CDR3 DNA follows: TGTGCCAGCCAAAACCGGGATGAGCAGTTCTTC.

This chain connects TRBV6-5 to TRBJ2-2, with 7 nucleotides matching TRBD1. The CDR3 contains 16 residues. Germline CDR1 reads MNHEY; CDR2 reads SVGAGI. The junction had 3 bases not matched to a gene; V was cut back by 2 bases and J by 0 bases. As DNA, the CDR3 is TGTGCCAGCAGTTACACTGGGACAGCGAACACCGGGGAGCTGTTTTTT. It is translated as CASSYTGTANTGELFF.

This clone was recorded a few times. The chain carries TRBV6-5 and TRBJ1-1; D perhaps matches TRBD1 (5 bases). Per the germline V gene, CDR1 is MNHEY and CDR2 is SVGAGI. The CDR3 is 15 amino acids. The V end was cut by 6 bases, the J end by 3 bases, with 17 bases between. CDR3 in DNA: TGTGCCAGCAGCCAGACCCCAGGGTTACACACTGAAGCTTTCTTT. It specifies CASSQTPGLHTEAFF.

The chain uses TRBV28 and TRBJ1-4; D not resolved. The germline V gene has CDR1 MDHEN and CDR2 SYDVKM. V was cut by 2 bases and J by 4 bases, with 8 bases left in between. The CDR3 runs 14 residues. The CDR3 reads CASSLRGVNEKLFF. The CDR3 coding sequence is TGTGCCAGCAGTTTAAGAGGAGTTAATGAAAAACTGTTTTTT.

The gene calls are TRBV28 and TRBJ2-7; TRBD1 might be the D (5 bases). V was cut by 6 bases and J by 0 bases, with 21 bases left in between. The germline V gene has CDR1 MDHEN and CDR2 SYDVKM. This CDR3 is built from 17 residues. This CDR3 is CASSYWTLNVSSYEQYF. The CDR3 nucleotides read TGTGCCAGCAGCTATTGGACACTAAACGTGAGCTCCTACGAGCAGTACTTC.